The rows below give T cell receptor beta chains drawn from one sample of a study of cytomegalovirus exposure and HLA in healthy donors. This table comes from immunoSEQ multiplex PCR, and its TCRdb copy is limited to in-frame clones, with some not included. The sample lists approximately 100,000 clones, about three quarters seen once, with 16% in the top ten. Sequencing used PBMCs. The origin of the receptors is a man in his 60s in good health and CMV-seropositive. CDR3s include the opening cysteine and the closing phenylalanine or tryptophan. D genes are given only for firm matches. Size tells how often a clone was seen (once, few, many) or the class of an expanded clone, and some rows leave it out.

TRBV5-4	-	TRBD2	TRBJ2-7	CASSLSSGSSYEQYF	TGTGCCAGCAGCCTTTCTAGCGGGTCTTCCTACGAGCAGTACTTC
TRBV7-9	few	TRBD1	TRBJ1-3	CASSSDRDWAGTIYF	TGTGCCAGCAGCTCGGACAGGGACTGGGCGGGCACCATATATTTT
TRBV4-3	-	TRBD1	TRBJ2-3	CASSRYGTGQTDTQYF	TGCGCCAGCAGCCGATACGGGACAGGCCAAACAGATACGCAGTATTTT
TRBV11-3	-	-	TRBJ2-2	CASVSRTGELFF	TGTGCCAGCGTCAGTCGCACCGGGGAGCTGTTTTTT
TRBV4-3	once	-	TRBJ2-5	CASSQELGRGQETQYF	TGCGCCAGCAGCCAAGAACTGGGCCGGGGGCAAGAGACCCAGTACTTC
TRBV7-2	-	-	TRBJ2-1	CASSLGGGDEQFF	TGTGCCAGCAGCTTAGGTGGAGGGGATGAGCAGTTCTTC
TRBV28	-	TRBD1	TRBJ2-4	CASSYPRGTIQYF	TGTGCCAGCAGTTACCCCAGGGGGACCATTCAGTACTTC
TRBV9	-	TRBD1	TRBJ2-7	CASSARDRSSYEQYF	TGTGCCAGCAGCGCAAGGGACAGGAGCTCCTACGAGCAGTACTTC
TRBV4-3	-	-	TRBJ2-7	CASSQGVSDYEQYF	TGCGCCAGCAGCCAAGGGGTCAGCGACTACGAGCAGTACTTC
TRBV7-3	-	TRBD2	TRBJ2-1	CASSPGLAGGNNEQFF	TGTGCCAGCAGCCCCGGACTAGCGGGGGGCAACAATGAGCAGTTCTTC
TRBV27	few	TRBD2	TRBJ2-5	CASSYLAGGQTQYF	TGTGCCAGCAGCTACCTAGCGGGGGGCCAGACCCAGTACTTC
TRBV6-5	-	-	TRBJ1-6	CAGSYSRAGESPLHF	TGTGCCGGCAGTTACTCGAGGGCAGGGGAATCACCCCTCCACTTT
TRBV7-9	-	TRBD1	TRBJ2-5	CASSLAGLGQGVQETQYF	TGTGCCAGCAGCTTAGCAGGTTTGGGACAGGGGGTCCAAGAGACCCAGTACTTC
TRBV30	-	-	TRBJ2-1	CAWSARGTKTYNEQFF	TGTGCCTGGAGTGCCAGGGGAACCAAGACCTACAATGAGCAGTTCTTC
TRBV27	few	TRBD1	TRBJ1-4	CASSSRDSNEKLFF	TGTGCCAGCAGTTCCCGGGACAGCAATGAAAAACTGTTTTTT
TRBV7-9	-	TRBD1	TRBJ1-4	CASSAGDRANEKLFF	TGTGCCAGCAGCGCCGGGGACAGGGCGAATGAAAAACTGTTTTTT
TRBV2	-	TRBD2	TRBJ2-3	CASSWSGGATDTQYF	TGTGCCAGCAGTTGGAGCGGGGGCGCCACAGATACGCAGTATTTT
TRBV7-2	-	TRBD2	TRBJ2-7	CAGSPGRSPYEQYF	TGTGCCGGCAGCCCCGGGAGGTCTCCCTACGAGCAGTACTTC
TRBV10-3	few	TRBD1	TRBJ1-6	CAISDHGTGGYNSPLHF	TGTGCCATCAGTGATCATGGGACAGGGGGCTATAATTCACCCCTCCACTTT
TRBV27	-	TRBD1	TRBJ2-1	CASSLGTGVNEQFF	TGTGCCAGCAGTTTAGGGACAGGCGTCAATGAGCAGTTCTTC
TRBV2	-	-	TRBJ1-5	CASSEQSNQPQHF	TGTGCCAGCAGTGAACAGAGCAATCAGCCCCAGCATTTT
TRBV30	few	-	TRBJ2-5	CAWSPVQETQYF	TGTGCCTGGAGCCCCGTACAGGAGACCCAGTACTTC
TRBV11-2	-	-	TRBJ2-7	CASSFSYYEQYF	TGTGCCAGCAGTTTTTCGTACTACGAGCAGTACTTC
TRBV18	-	-	TRBJ1-3	CASSPSGEGRGNTIYF	TGTGCCAGCTCACCATCGGGGGAAGGGCGTGGAAACACCATATATTTT
TRBV2	once	-	TRBJ2-2	CASGKGVTGELFF	TGTGCCAGCGGAAAAGGGGTCACCGGGGAGCTGTTTTTT
TRBV6-6	-	TRBD2	TRBJ2-3	CASSPLAGTTDTQYF	TGTGCCAGCAGCCCATTAGCGGGGACCACAGATACGCAGTATTTT
TRBV4-2	few	TRBD2	TRBJ2-3	CASSPRRGEADTQYF	TGTGCCAGCAGCCCTCGACGGGGGGAGGCAGATACGCAGTATTTT
TRBV18	-	TRBD1	TRBJ1-1	CASSPWDRVGTGAFF	TGTGCCAGCTCACCTTGGGACAGGGTTGGGACTGGAGCTTTCTTT
TRBV6-5	few	-	TRBJ2-1	CASSHKGDEQFF	TGTGCCAGCAGTCATAAGGGAGATGAGCAGTTCTTC
TRBV10-3	-	TRBD1	TRBJ2-1	CAISDRDRGVYNEQFF	TGTGCCATCAGTGACCGGGACAGGGGAGTCTACAATGAGCAGTTCTTC
TRBV15	-	TRBD2	TRBJ2-2	CATSRASGVSSGELFF	TGTGCCACCAGCAGAGCTAGCGGTGTCTCGTCAGGGGAGCTGTTTTTT
TRBV7-3	-	-	TRBJ2-3	CASSSSDTQYF	TGTGCCAGCAGCTCTTCAGATACGCAGTATTTT
TRBV7-8	-	TRBD1	TRBJ2-7	CASSLATGNYEQYF	TGTGCCAGCAGCTTAGCGACAGGGAATTACGAGCAGTACTTC
TRBV5-8	-	TRBD2	TRBJ2-1	CASSRERGRLRNEQFF	TGTGCCAGCAGCCGCGAGCGGGGTCGATTAAGGAATGAGCAGTTCTTC
TRBV5-6	-	-	TRBJ2-7	CASSHSSYEQYF	TGTGCCAGCAGCCACAGCTCCTACGAGCAGTACTTC
TRBV29-1	few	-	TRBJ1-1	CSAEEGEAFF	TGCAGCGCCGAGGAAGGTGAAGCTTTCTTT
TRBV18	-	-	TRBJ2-2	CASSPVGQHFDTGELFF	TGTGCCAGCTCACCAGTAGGACAGCACTTTGACACCGGGGAGCTGTTTTTT
TRBV5-6	-	TRBD1	TRBJ2-5	CASGQGRVETQYF	TGTGCCAGCGGACAGGGGAGGGTCGAGACCCAGTACTTC
TRBV18	-	-	TRBJ1-4	CASSPPSGATNEKLFF	TGTGCCAGCTCACCACCGAGTGGTGCAACTAATGAAAAACTGTTTTTT
TRBV6-5	-	TRBD1	TRBJ2-7	CASSRQGTEQYF	TGTGCCAGCAGTAGACAGGGGACCGAGCAGTACTTC
TRBV18	-	TRBD1	TRBJ2-7	CASSPGQGTYEQYF	TGTGCCAGCTCACCAGGACAGGGAACCTACGAGCAGTACTTC
TRBV5-1	-	-	TRBJ2-7	CASSLDRVGEQYF	TGCGCCAGCAGCTTGGACAGGGTTGGCGAGCAGTACTTC
TRBV28	-	TRBD1	TRBJ2-2	CASSSWDRGSANTGELFF	TGTGCCAGCAGTTCGTGGGACAGGGGATCGGCGAACACCGGGGAGCTGTTTTTT
TRBV5-1	-	TRBD2	TRBJ2-1	CASSLAGAGGYNEQFF	TGCGCCAGCAGCTTAGCGGGGGCCGGGGGCTACAATGAGCAGTTCTTC
TRBV14	once	-	TRBJ2-7	CASSQHPREPYEQYF	TGTGCCAGCAGCCAGCATCCTCGGGAACCCTACGAGCAGTACTTC
TRBV19	-	TRBD1	TRBJ1-2	CASRVDREDGYTF	TGTGCCAGTAGGGTGGACAGGGAGGATGGCTACACCTTC
TRBV9	-	-	TRBJ1-2	CASSVAGYGYTF	TGTGCCAGCAGCGTGGCGGGGTATGGCTACACCTTC
TRBV29-1	-	TRBD1	TRBJ1-1	CSAGQGGWNTEAFF	TGCAGCGCAGGACAGGGTGGTTGGAACACTGAAGCTTTCTTT
TRBV4-1	-	TRBD1	TRBJ2-1	CASSPGTDNEQFF	TGCGCCAGCAGCCCTGGGACAGACAATGAGCAGTTCTTC
TRBV7-9	once	TRBD1	TRBJ2-2	CASSPGTANTGELFF	TGTGCCAGCAGCCCCGGGACAGCGAACACCGGGGAGCTGTTTTTT
TRBV4-1	-	TRBD1	TRBJ2-5	CASSFGQVTQETQYF	TGCGCCAGCAGCTTTGGACAGGTGACCCAAGAGACCCAGTACTTC
TRBV5-4	few	TRBD1	TRBJ1-4	CASSLAGGTGEKLFF	TGTGCCAGCAGCTTGGCAGGGGGTACCGGTGAAAAACTGTTTTTT
TRBV13	-	TRBD2	TRBJ2-7	CASSRTEGLARYEQYF	TGTGCCAGCAGCCGTACAGAAGGACTAGCGCGCTACGAGCAGTACTTC
TRBV5-4	-	-	TRBJ1-2	CASSLVQGNRENYGYTF	TGTGCCAGCAGCTTGGTTCAGGGGAACAGGGAGAACTATGGCTACACCTTC
TRBV7-9	-	-	TRBJ2-2	CASSLGRGRTGELFF	TGTGCCAGCAGCCTGGGCAGGGGAAGGACCGGGGAGCTGTTTTTT
TRBV9	-	TRBD1	TRBJ2-4	CASSDQKGGQGLVQYF	TGTGCCAGCAGCGATCAGAAGGGGGGACAGGGCTTAGTTCAGTACTTC
TRBV9	once	TRBD2	TRBJ2-5	CASSVEAKGGAETQYF	TGTGCCAGCAGCGTAGAGGCTAAGGGAGGGGCCGAGACCCAGTACTTC
TRBV7-6	-	-	TRBJ2-7	CASSSSGVAYEQYF	TGTGCCAGCAGCTCATCCGGGGTCGCGTACGAGCAGTACTTC
TRBV20-1	-	-	TRBJ2-3	CSASLDNTQYF	TGCAGTGCTAGCCTTGACAATACGCAGTATTTT
TRBV5-6	-	-	TRBJ1-1	CASSLGQQAFF	TGTGCCAGCAGCTTGGGACAGCAGGCTTTCTTT